The clone carrying this T cell receptor beta chain was seen many times. The antigen remains unidentified. This record belongs to a study of T cells in Graves' hyperthyroidism and ophthalmopathy. Whole-study context: Once the initial diagnosis was made, peripheral blood was obtained before any treatment.

Study findings and constraints: Among thyroid clonotypes expanded above 0.001, most also appeared in blood.

This CDR3 has 15 residues. The germline CDR1 and CDR2 sequences are DFQATT and SNEGSKA (reference sequence). V was clipped by 3 bases and J by 7 bases, with 19 bases between them. Amplification yielded TCR beta CDR3 regions, with RNA transcripts as the source. The HTBI primer set drove a first-round RT-PCR of the TCR CDR3. Using its own MiXCR run on the multiplex PCR reads, TCRdb lists one record per CDR3 protein. Of 300,000 to 450,000 distinct CDR3 sequences in the sample, roughly 25% are singletons; the top ten hold around 70%. This TCR was recovered from a man aged 45-65 years with Graves' hyperthyroidism. V is TRBV20-1 and J is TRBJ2-1; D is possibly TRBD2 (5 bases). The specimen sequenced was blood. For the CDR3, the DNA is TGCAGTGCTAGGGATCCTTACACACCGGGGAATGAGCAGTTCTTC. It is translated as CSARDPYTPGNEQFF.